This T cell receptor beta chain was captured in a study of regulatory T cells in long-lasting Graves disease. CDR3 length equals 14 residues. Germline CDR1 and CDR2: SNHLY and FYNNEI. Trimming took 5 bases from V and 9 from J, leaving 14 bases between them. Indicated time point: newly diagnosed GD, antithyroid drugs for less than 3 months. Generation of the TCR library employed RNA extracted from PBMCs. TCR beta libraries were built with iRepertoire HTBI primers and Arm-PCR of CDR3 regions. TCRdb recomputed calls from the multiplex PCR reads with MiXCR, one row per CDR3 protein. Found here are approximately 400,000 distinct CDR3 sequences, over 9.5% of them singletons; the top ten hold around 18%. This clonotype was found many times. These data also featured in a second study, about T cells in Graves' hyperthyroidism and ophthalmopathy.

The receptor was derived from a woman younger than 35 with Graves disease. The source material was peripheral blood mononuclear cells (PBMCs), sampled at new diagnosis, from a patient treated with antithyroid drugs. The chain links TRBV2 to TRBJ1-6; the D gene is possibly TRBD1 (6 bases). CDR3 region: CASSHREMGSPLHF. CDR3 nucleotides: TGTGCCAGCAGTCACAGGGAAATGGGTTCACCCCTCCACTTT.